This T cell receptor (beta chain) was profiled in a study of cytomegalovirus exposure and HLA in healthy donors. Study details: A prior study identified over 100 million unique TCR beta sequences from roughly 180 million T cells. Notes on the study in general: TRBV6-2, TRBV6-3 and other indistinguishable V segments were excluded.

Points on this clone: What it binds is unknown.

The PCR contained 60 Vbeta and 13 Jbeta primers. Generated by immunoSEQ multiplex PCR, the TCRdb table keeps only in-frame clones and is missing some. The table shows about 190,000 clones, with about 81% occurring only once. This CDR3 has 15 amino acids. Germline V gives CDR1 MNHNS, CDR2 SASEGT. Losses at the gene ends were 6 bases for V and 8 bases for J; bases not matched to a gene: 8. The receptor's source is a woman aged 18-29 years in good health and CMV-seronegative. Sequencing was carried out using PBMCs. The genes are TRBV6-1 and TRBJ2-1, with 12 bases identical to TRBD2. The CDR3 reads CASSPGTSGLYEQFF. The DNA of the CDR3 is TGTGCCAGCAGCCCCGGGACTAGCGGGTTGTATGAGCAGTTCTTC.